Shown below are 27 T cell receptor beta chains from a single sample sequenced in a study of radiotherapy plus CTLA-4 blockade in lung cancer. This table comes from immunoSEQ multiplex PCR, and its TCRdb copy is limited to in-frame clones, with some not included. This sample has tens of thousands of clones; around 83% occur once, and the top ten carry roughly 24%. Here the sequenced sample was peripheral blood, taken from a patient treated with radiotherapy plus ipilimumab. These receptors originate from a human donor with non-small cell lung cancer that progressed on radiotherapy plus ipilimumab.

The J gene is TRBJ1-2, the V gene TRBV19; no reliable D call. The CDR3 extends over 12 amino acids. CDR1 is LNHDA, CDR2 SQIVND, per germline (reference sequence). V lost 3 bases and J lost 2, with 4 bases in between. DNA of the CDR3: TGTGCCAGTAGTATTGAGAACTATGGCTACACCTTC. Amino acids: CASSIENYGYTF.

This clone was counted between two and nine times. The J gene is TRBJ1-1, the V gene TRBV7-2, with D hard to call. Germline V lookup: CDR1 SGHTA, CDR2 FQGNSA. Between the trimmed V and J ends, which lost 2 bases and 4 bases, there was a span of 14 bases. The CDR3 runs to 15 residues. The CDR3 loop reads CASSLNVNVVTEAFF. The DNA for the CDR3 is TGTGCCAGCAGCTTAAATGTGAATGTTGTCACTGAAGCTTTCTTT.

This clone was counted once. The genes are TRBV20-1 and TRBJ2-5; the D gene is possibly TRBD2 (5 bases). This CDR3 region has 10 residues. Germline lookup yields CDR1 DFQATT and CDR2 SNEGSKA (reference sequence). The CDR3 sequence is CVLPGGTQYF. As DNA, the CDR3 is TGCGTATTGCCCGGAGGGACCCAGTACTTC.

V and J are TRBV7-9 and TRBJ1-4; 7 bases fit TRBD1. J was trimmed by 8 bases and V by 3 bases; bases with no gene match: 9. The germline CDR1 and CDR2 sequences are SEHNR and FQNEAQ (reference sequence). The CDR3 covers 15 residues. Here the CDR3 reads CASSFFGGGVEKLFF. DNA of the CDR3: TGTGCCAGCAGCTTTTTCGGAGGGGGCGTAGAAAAACTGTTTTTT.

A single count supports this clone. The chain carries TRBV4-1 and TRBJ2-7, with D perhaps matching TRBD2 (7 bases). With 1 base removed from V and 4 bases from J, the gap between germline ends came to 17 bases. The length of the CDR3 is 16 residues. Germline CDR1 reads MGHRA; CDR2 reads YSYEKL. CDR3 nucleotides: TGCGCCAGCAGCCAAGCCGGGGGGCCTGGGTGGTACGAGCAGTACTTC. It is translated as CASSQAGGPGWYEQYF.

The chain joins TRBV6-5 to TRBJ1-5; 10 bases fit TRBD1. V shed 7 bases and J 3 bases; nucleotides not matched to a gene: 6. Germline CDR1 MNHEY, CDR2 SVGAGI. There are 15 residues in the CDR3. This CDR3 is CASKAGTGVNQPQHF. The CDR3 DNA is TGTGCCAGCAAGGCCGGGACAGGGGTCAATCAGCCCCAGCATTTT.

Comments on this clone: One end of the junction fails to match germline, which may point to a read error. This chain connects TRBV6-5 to TRBJ2-1; 9 bases fit TRBD1. The CDR3 has 15 residues. Germline CDR1 MNHEY, CDR2 SVGAGI. This CDR3 is CASSAGTGSAGERFF. CDR3 DNA: TGTGCCAGCAGCGCAGGGACAGGGTCAGCAGGAGAGCGGTTCTTC.

The V gene is TRBV9, the J gene TRBJ2-7, with TRBD1 matching over 7 bases. The germline CDR1 and CDR2 sequences are SGDLS and YYNGEE. There are 13 residues in the CDR3. Unmatched junction bases numbered 6, after V lost 3 bases and J lost 6 bases. CDR3 bases: TGTGCCAGCAGCGCACGACAGGGCGGCGAGCAGTACTTC. Translation gives CASSARQGGEQYF.

The chain uses TRBV7-6 and TRBJ2-5; D gene ambiguous. The CDR3 has 13 residues. The germline V gene has CDR1 SGHVS and CDR2 FNYEAQ. V lost 8 bases to trimming and J lost 0 bases, with 10 bases between them. As DNA, the CDR3 is TGTGCCAGCCTCAAAGGATACCAAGAGACCCAGTACTTC. Protein: CASLKGYQETQYF. The variable domain in full, completed from reference TRBV7-6 and TRBJ2-5, reads GAGVSQSPRYKVTKRGQDVALRCDPISGHVSLYWYRQALGQGPEFLTYFNYEAQQDKSGLPNDRFSAERPEGSISTLTIQRTEQRDSAMYRCASLKGYQETQYFGPGTRLLVL.

The chain links TRBV5-1 to TRBJ2-1, with D perhaps matching TRBD1 (6 bases). Trimming cost V 6 bases and J 4 bases, with 11 bases left between them. Germline values: CDR1 SGHRS, CDR2 YFSETQ. The CDR3 consists of 13 residues. In DNA form, the CDR3 reads TGCGCCAGCACCTCAGGACAGTACAATGAGCAGTTCTTC. This gives the protein CASTSGQYNEQFF.

The gene calls are TRBV21-1 and TRBJ2-7. TRBV21-1 is deemed a pseudogene. The CDR3 has 21 amino acids. In nucleotides, the CDR3 is TGTGCCAGCAGCAAAGCGATGGGCCAGGGAAGTAAAAAAGCTCCGGGGAGCGAGCAGTACTTC. It codes for CASSKAMGQGSKKAPGSEQYF.

The DNA of the CDR3 is TGTGCCAGCAGCGAGACAGGGCCGGAGACCCAGTACTTC. This codes for CASSETGPETQYF. The chain links TRBV6-6 to TRBJ2-5, with TRBD1 identical over 7 bases. Trimming at V came to 6 bases and at J to 5 bases, leaving 6 bases not matched to a gene. The CDR3 spans 13 residues. Germline V lookup: CDR1 MNHNY, CDR2 SVGAGI (reference sequence).

The chain uses TRBV28 and TRBJ2-1; 11 bases line up with TRBD2. CDR3 length equals 13 residues. The germline V gene has CDR1 MDHEN and CDR2 SYDVKM. Trimming cost V 10 bases and J 7 bases; bases outside gene matches: 6. This CDR3 reads CAIMVAGGNEQFF. The CDR3, as DNA: TGTGCCATCATGGTAGCGGGAGGGAATGAGCAGTTCTTC.

This sequence joins TRBV5-3 and TRBJ2-7; D gene unclear. TRBV5-3 is treated as an ORF (open reading frame) with a function not yet certain. Between the trimmed V and J ends, which lost 8 bases and 6 bases, there was a span of 9 bases. The CDR3 covers 10 residues. DNA of the CDR3: TGTGCCAGTTACAAGGCCGAGCAGTACGTC. This gives the protein CASYKAEQYV.

The CDR3 DNA reads TGCGCCAGCAGCTTGGCTCTGGCGGCTGGGGCCAACGTCCTGACTTTC. It yields the protein CASSLALAAGANVLTF. The genes are TRBV5-1 and TRBJ2-6; D is ambiguous. V lost 0 bases and J 2 bases, leaving 9 bases between the germline ends. From germline, CDR1 is SGHRS and CDR2 YFSETQ. This CDR3 region has 16 residues.

Remarks on this clone: The junction departs from germline at one end; a sequencing error may be responsible. The CDR3 DNA reads TGTGCCAGCAGCTTGCCCCAGGACAGGGCCCCCCACTTC. Its translation is CASSLPQDRAPHF. The V gene is TRBV5-6, the J gene TRBJ2-7; 8 positions agree with TRBD1. The germline gives CDR1 SGHDT, CDR2 YYEEEE. This CDR3 has 13 amino acids.

The chain combines TRBV15 with TRBJ2-3; the D gene could be TRBD1 or TRBD2 (5 bases each). This CDR3 contains 16 residues. Germline V gives CDR1 LNHNV, CDR2 YYDKDF (reference sequence). V was shortened by 0 bases and J by 3 bases, with 13 bases between the two germline ends. CDR3 amino acids: CATSREFGTVTDTQYF. DNA for the CDR3: TGTGCCACCAGCAGAGAATTCGGGACGGTTACAGATACGCAGTATTTT.

CDR3 in DNA: TGTGCCAGTAGTATGACAGGGGCTAGCAATCAGCCCCAGCATTTT. Translating it yields CASSMTGASNQPQHF. The rearrangement links TRBV19 to TRBJ1-5, with 8 positions matching TRBD1. The V gene end was trimmed by 3 bases and the J gene end by 0 bases; junction bases not matched to a gene: 1. CDR3 length: 15 residues. The V gene's germline CDR1 is LNHDA and CDR2 SQIVND (reference sequence).

V is TRBV5-4 and J is TRBJ1-1; D is uncertain. Germline CDR1 and CDR2: SGHNT and YYREEE (reference sequence). CDR3 length: 14 amino acids. Trimming took off 0 bases at V and 6 bases at J, with 12 bases between the two ends. In DNA, the CDR3 is TGTGCCAGCAGCTTGGGGGTACGGTCGGCTGAAGCTTTCTTT. Amino acid sequence: CASSLGVRSAEAFF.

V usage is TRBV11-2 and J usage is TRBJ2-3; D not certain. The germline V gene has CDR1 SGHAT and CDR2 FQNNGV. Between the trimmed V and J ends, which lost 5 bases and 4 bases, there was a span of 7 bases. The CDR3 is 12 residues long. CDR3 nucleotide sequence: TGTGCCAGCAGCCTTTCGGCAGATACGCAGTATTTT. Translated: CASSLSADTQYF. The variable domain in full, with the rest retrieved from reference TRBV11-2 and TRBJ2-3, is EAGVAQSPRYKIIEKRQSVAFWCNPISGHATLYWYQQILGQGPKLLIQFQNNGVVDDSQLPKDRFSAERLKGVDSTLKIQPAKLEDSAVYLCASSLSADTQYFGPGTRLTVL.

The chain uses TRBV7-2 and TRBJ2-7; TRBD1 agrees at 12 bases. The CDR3 length is 15 residues. Germline trimming cut 1 base from V and 4 bases from J; bases unmatched to any gene: 2. CDR1 and CDR2 from the germline V gene are SGHTA and FQGNSA. CDR3 coding DNA: TGTGCCAGCAGCTTAGTGGGACAGGGGGCATACGAGCAGTACTTC. It yields the protein CASSLVGQGAYEQYF.

This clone came up a few times. The chain links TRBV28 to TRBJ1-1; D is possibly TRBD1 (6 bases). This CDR3 spans 14 amino acids. CDR1 and CDR2 (germline): MDHEN, SYDVKM. The V end was cut by 1 base, the J end by 5 bases, with 11 bases between. The CDR3 region has the DNA TGTGCCAGCAGTTTATTCAGGGGTCTAACTGAAGCTTTCTTT. Protein: CASSLFRGLTEAFF.

This clone occurred once. The V and J genes are TRBV29-1 and TRBJ1-2; D is possibly TRBD1 (5 bases). V lost 6 bases and J lost 0, with 11 bases in between. This CDR3 has 13 residues. Germline assignment: CDR1 SQVTM and CDR2 ANQGSEA. The CDR3: CSVSPTANYGYTF. DNA for the CDR3: TGCAGCGTATCGCCGACAGCTAACTATGGCTACACCTTC.

V and J are TRBV15 and TRBJ2-7, with D maybe TRBD1 (6 bases). Trimming stripped 0 bases from V and 2 bases from J, with 14 bases between. There are 16 residues in the CDR3. Germline V gene lookup returns CDR1 LNHNV and CDR2 YYDKDF (reference sequence). CDR3: CATSRDYGTPTYEQYV. The CDR3 DNA reads TGTGCCACCAGCAGAGATTATGGGACACCAACCTACGAGCAGTACGTC.

This chain connects TRBV19 to TRBJ2-1; D is unresolved. This CDR3 has 13 residues. CDR1 and CDR2 from the germline V gene are LNHDA and SQIVND (reference sequence). V lost 3 bases, J lost 6 bases, and 9 bases lay in between. The CDR3 loop is CASSMGRSNEQFF. DNA of the CDR3: TGTGCCAGTAGTATGGGCAGATCCAATGAGCAGTTCTTC.

This clone was recorded only once. V usage is TRBV2 and J usage is TRBJ2-7; possibly TRBD2 for D (5 bases). Trimming removed 6 bases at V and 0 bases at J, with 21 bases between. CDR1 is SNHLY, CDR2 FYNNEI, per germline. This CDR3 region has 17 residues. CDR3 in DNA: TGTGCCAGCAGCGATAGAGTATGGGAGAAGGGCTCCTACGAGCAGTACTTC. Its protein is CASSDRVWEKGSYEQYF.

The gene calls are TRBV6-4 and TRBJ1-5; D may be TRBD1 (6 bases). V was trimmed by 3 bases and J by 2 bases, leaving 8 bases between them. The CDR3 runs to 14 residues. From germline, CDR1 is MRHNA and CDR2 SNTAGT. CDR3 DNA sequence: TGTGCCAGCAGTGAAGGGGGGGGCAATCAGCCCCAGCATTTT. Its protein is CASSEGGGNQPQHF.